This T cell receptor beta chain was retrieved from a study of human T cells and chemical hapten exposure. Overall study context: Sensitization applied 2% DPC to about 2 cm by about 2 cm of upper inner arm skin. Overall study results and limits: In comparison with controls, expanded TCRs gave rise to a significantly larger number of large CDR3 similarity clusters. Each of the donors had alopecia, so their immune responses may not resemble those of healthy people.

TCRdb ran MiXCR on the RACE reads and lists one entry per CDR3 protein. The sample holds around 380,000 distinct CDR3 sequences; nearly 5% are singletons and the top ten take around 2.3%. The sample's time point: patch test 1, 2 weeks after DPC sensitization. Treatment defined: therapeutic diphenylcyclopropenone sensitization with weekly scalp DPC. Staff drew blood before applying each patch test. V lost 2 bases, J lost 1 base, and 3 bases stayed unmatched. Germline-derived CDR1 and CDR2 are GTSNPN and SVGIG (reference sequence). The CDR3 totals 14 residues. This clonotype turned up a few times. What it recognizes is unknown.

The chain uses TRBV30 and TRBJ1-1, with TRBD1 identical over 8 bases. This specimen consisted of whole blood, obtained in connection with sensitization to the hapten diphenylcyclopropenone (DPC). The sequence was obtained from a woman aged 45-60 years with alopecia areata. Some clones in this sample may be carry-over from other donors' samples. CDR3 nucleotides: TGTGCCTGGAGTACCGGACAGGGGAACACTGAAGCTTTCTTT. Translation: CAWSTGQGNTEAFF. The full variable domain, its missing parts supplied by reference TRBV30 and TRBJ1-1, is SQTIHQWPATLVQPVGSPLSLECTVEGTSNPNLYWYRQAAGRGLQLLFYSVGIGQISSEVPQNLSASRPQDRQFILSSKKLLLSDSGFYLCAWSTGQGNTEAFFGQGTRLTVV.